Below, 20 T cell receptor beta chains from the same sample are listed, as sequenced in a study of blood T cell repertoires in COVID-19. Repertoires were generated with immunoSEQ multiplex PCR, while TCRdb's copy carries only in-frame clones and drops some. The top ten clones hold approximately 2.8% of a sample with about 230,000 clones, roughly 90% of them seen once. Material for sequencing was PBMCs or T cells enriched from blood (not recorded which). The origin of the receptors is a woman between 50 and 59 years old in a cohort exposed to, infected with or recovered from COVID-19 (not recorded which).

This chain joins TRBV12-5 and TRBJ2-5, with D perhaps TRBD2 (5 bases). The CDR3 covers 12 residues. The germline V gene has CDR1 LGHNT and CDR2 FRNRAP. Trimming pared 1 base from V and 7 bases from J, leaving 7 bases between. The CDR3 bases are TGTGCTAGTGGTTTGGACGGGGTGACCCAGTACTTC. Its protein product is CASGLDGVTQYF. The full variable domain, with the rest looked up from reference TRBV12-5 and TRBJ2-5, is DARVTQTPRHKVTEMGQEVTMRCQPILGHNTVFWYRQTMMQGLELLAYFRNRAPLDDSGMPKDRFSAEMPDATLATLKIQPSEPRDSAVYFCASGLDGVTQYFGPGTRLLVL.

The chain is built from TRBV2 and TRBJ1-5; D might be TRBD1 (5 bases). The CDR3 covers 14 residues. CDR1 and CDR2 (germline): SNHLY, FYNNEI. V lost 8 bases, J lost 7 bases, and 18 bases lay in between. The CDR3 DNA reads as TGTGCCAGCTTACTGGAGGGTCGGGGGCAGCCCCAGCATTTT. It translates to CASLLEGRGQPQHF.

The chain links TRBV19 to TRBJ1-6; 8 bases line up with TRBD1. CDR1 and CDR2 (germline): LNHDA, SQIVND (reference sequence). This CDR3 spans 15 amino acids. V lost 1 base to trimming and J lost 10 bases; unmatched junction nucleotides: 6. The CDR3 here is CASSIGQGAGSPLHF. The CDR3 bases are TGTGCCAGTAGTATAGGGCAGGGGGCTGGATCACCCCTCCACTTT. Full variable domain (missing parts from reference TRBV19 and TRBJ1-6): DGGITQSPKYLFRKEGQNVTLSCEQNLNHDAMYWYRQDPGQGLRLIYYSQIVNDFQKGDIAEGYSVSREKKESFPLTVTSAQKNPTAFYLCASSIGQGAGSPLHFGNGTRLTVT.

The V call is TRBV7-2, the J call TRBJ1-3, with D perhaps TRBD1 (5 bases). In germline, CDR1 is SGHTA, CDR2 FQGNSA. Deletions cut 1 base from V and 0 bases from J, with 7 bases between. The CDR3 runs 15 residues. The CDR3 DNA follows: TGTGCCAGCAGCTTAGAAGGGGCCTCTGGAAACACCATATATTTT. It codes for CASSLEGASGNTIYF. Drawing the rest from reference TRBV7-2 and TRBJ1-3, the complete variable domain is GAGVSQSPSNKVTEKGKDVELRCDPISGHTALYWYRQSLGQGLEFLIYFQGNSAPDKSGLPSDRFSAERTGGSVSTLTIQRTQQEDSAVYLCASSLEGASGNTIYFGEGSWLTVV.

The CDR3 DNA follows: TGTGCCAGCAGTTTCTCCCTCCGGCGGCGGGGATCTGAAGCTTTCTTT. This translates into CASSFSLRRRGSEAFF. The V call is TRBV27, the J call TRBJ1-1; D is uncertain. The CDR3 contains 16 residues. Germline lookup yields CDR1 MNHEY and CDR2 SMNVEV (reference sequence). The germline V and J ends were trimmed by 3 bases and 6 bases, with 20 bases remaining between them.

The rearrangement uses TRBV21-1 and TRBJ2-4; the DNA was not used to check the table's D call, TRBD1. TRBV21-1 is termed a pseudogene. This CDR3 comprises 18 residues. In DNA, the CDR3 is TGTGCCAGCAGCAAAGGAGATAGGCACAGCCTAGCCAAAAACATTCAGTACTTC. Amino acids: CASSKGDRHSLAKNIQYF.

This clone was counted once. The DNA of the CDR3 is TGCGCCAGCAGCCACGCCCCCGGAGAGACCCAGTACTTC. It encodes CASSHAPGETQYF. The V gene is TRBV4-1, the J gene TRBJ2-5; D remains unclear. V gave up 3 bases and J gave up 4 bases, with 9 bases separating them. From germline, CDR1 is MGHRA and CDR2 YSYEKL. This CDR3 has 13 amino acids.

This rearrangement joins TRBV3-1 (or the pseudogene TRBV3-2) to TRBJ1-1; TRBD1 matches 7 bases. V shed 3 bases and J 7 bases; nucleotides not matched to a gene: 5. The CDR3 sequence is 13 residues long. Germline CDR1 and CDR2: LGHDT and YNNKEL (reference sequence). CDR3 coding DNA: TGTGCCAGCAGCCAGTCACAGGGGTTTGAAGCTTTCTTT. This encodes CASSQSQGFEAFF.

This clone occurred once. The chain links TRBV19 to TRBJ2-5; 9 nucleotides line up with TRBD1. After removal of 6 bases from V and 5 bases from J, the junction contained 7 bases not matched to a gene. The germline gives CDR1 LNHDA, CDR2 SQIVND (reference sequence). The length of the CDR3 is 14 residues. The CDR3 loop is CASRDRGRAETQYF. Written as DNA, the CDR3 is TGTGCCAGTAGGGACAGGGGAAGAGCGGAGACCCAGTACTTC.

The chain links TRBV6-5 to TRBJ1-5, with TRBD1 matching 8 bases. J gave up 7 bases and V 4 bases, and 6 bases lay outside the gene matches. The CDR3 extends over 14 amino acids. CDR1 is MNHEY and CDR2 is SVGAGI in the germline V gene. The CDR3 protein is CASSFQGAAQPQHF. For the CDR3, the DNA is TGTGCCAGCAGTTTTCAGGGGGCAGCACAGCCCCAGCATTTT.

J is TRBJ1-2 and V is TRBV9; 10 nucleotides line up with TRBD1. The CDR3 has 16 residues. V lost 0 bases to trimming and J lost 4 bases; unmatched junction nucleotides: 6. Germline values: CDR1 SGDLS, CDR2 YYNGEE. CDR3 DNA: TGTGCCAGCAGCGTAGCACCGACAGGGGGCTCCTATGGCTACACCTTC. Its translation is CASSVAPTGGSYGYTF.

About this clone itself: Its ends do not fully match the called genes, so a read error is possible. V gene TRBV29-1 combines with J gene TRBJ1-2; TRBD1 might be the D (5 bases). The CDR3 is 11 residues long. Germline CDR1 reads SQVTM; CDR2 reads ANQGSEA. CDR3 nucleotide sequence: TGCAGCGTCATTTCCCCACGGGGGGAAGGCTTC. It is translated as CSVISPRGEGF.

Here the CDR3 DNA reads TGTGCCTGGAGTGGTGGGACAGGGGTTCGGAAACTGTTTTTT. Amino acids: CAWSGGTGVRKLFF. V and J are TRBV30 and TRBJ1-4; TRBD1 matches at 10 bases. Germline CDR1 GTSNPN, CDR2 SVGIG (reference sequence). Unmatched junction bases numbered 7, after V lost 1 base and J lost 11 bases. The CDR3 has 14 residues.

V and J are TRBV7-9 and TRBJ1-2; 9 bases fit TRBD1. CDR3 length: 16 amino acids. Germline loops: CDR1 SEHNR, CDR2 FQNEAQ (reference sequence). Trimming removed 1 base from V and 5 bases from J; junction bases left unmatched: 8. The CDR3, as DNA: TGTGCCAGCAGCTTAGGGACAGGGGACCGTGGATATGGCTACACCTTC. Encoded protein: CASSLGTGDRGYGYTF.

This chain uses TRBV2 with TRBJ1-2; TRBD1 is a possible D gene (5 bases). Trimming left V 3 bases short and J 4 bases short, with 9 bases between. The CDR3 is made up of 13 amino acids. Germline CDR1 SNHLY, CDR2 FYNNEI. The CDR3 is CASSDQGLYGYTF. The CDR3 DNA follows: TGTGCCAGCAGTGATCAGGGCCTCTATGGCTACACCTTC. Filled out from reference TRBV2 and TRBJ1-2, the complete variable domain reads EPEVTQTPSHQVTQMGQEVILRCVPISNHLYFYWYRQILGQKVEFLVSFYNNEISEKSEIFDDQFSVERPDGSNFTLKIRSTKLEDSAMYFCASSDQGLYGYTFGSGTRLTVV.

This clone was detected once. The CDR3 DNA sequence: TGTGCCAGCTCAACGGCGGGGGGCGGAACTTCTTATGGCTACACCTTC. Its translation: CASSTAGGGTSYGYTF. The chain combines TRBV18 with TRBJ1-2; tentative D call: TRBD1 (6 bases). Trimming shortened V by 5 bases and J by 5 bases, and 21 bases separated the two germline ends. Germline lookup yields CDR1 KGHSH and CDR2 LQKENI. There are 16 residues in the CDR3.

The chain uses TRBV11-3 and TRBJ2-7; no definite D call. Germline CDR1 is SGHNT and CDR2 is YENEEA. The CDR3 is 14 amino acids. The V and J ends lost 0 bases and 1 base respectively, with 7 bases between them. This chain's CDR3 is CASSLDSVSYEQYF. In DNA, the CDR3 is TGTGCCAGCAGCTTAGACAGTGTTTCCTACGAGCAGTACTTC.

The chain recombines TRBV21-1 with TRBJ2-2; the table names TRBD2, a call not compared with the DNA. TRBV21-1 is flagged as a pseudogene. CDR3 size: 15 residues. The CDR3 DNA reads TGTGCCAGCTCGTCCCGGGGGGTTAACACCGGGGAGCTGTTTTTT. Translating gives CASSSRGVNTGELFF.

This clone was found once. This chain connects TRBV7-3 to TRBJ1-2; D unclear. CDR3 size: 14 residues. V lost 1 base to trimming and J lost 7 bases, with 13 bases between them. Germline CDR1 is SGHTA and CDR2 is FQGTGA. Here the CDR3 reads CASSLKGVEGGYTF. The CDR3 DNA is TGTGCCAGCAGCTTAAAGGGAGTGGAGGGTGGCTACACCTTC.

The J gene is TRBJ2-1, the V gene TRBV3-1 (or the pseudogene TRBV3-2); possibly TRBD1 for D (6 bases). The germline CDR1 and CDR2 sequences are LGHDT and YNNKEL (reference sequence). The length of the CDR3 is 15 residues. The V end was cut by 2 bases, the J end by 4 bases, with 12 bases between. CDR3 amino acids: CASSQSQGRYNEQFF. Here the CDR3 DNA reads TGTGCCAGCAGCCAATCACAGGGCAGGTACAATGAGCAGTTCTTC.